Following are 7 T cell receptor beta chains from one sample sequenced in a study of T-cell memory formation after mild COVID-19. A single record per CDR3 protein comes from TCRdb applying MiXCR to the 5' RACE reads. The sample lists roughly 170,000 distinct CDR3 sequences, approximately 17% seen once, with roughly 3.7% in the top ten. Sequenced input: PBMCs or a T cell subset sorted from them (not recorded which). Every receptor here comes from a man between 18 and 35 years old who had mild COVID-19 (a few samples of this study predate the infection). Cell type and time point are not known.

The rearrangement uses TRBV11-2 and TRBJ2-1; no clear D. V lost 1 base and J lost 8, with 6 bases in between. Germline CDR1 is SGHAT and CDR2 is FQNNGV. The length of the CDR3 is 12 residues. In DNA form, the CDR3 reads TGTGCCAGCAGCTTAGGAGACCATGAGCAGTTCTTC. Translated: CASSLGDHEQFF.

There are many counts of this clonotype. The CDR3 region is CASSLRSIVGGNQPQHF. The CDR3 DNA reads as TGTGCCAGCAGTTTGAGATCGATCGTTGGCGGCAATCAGCCCCAGCATTTT. This chain joins TRBV12-3 or TRBV12-4 and TRBJ1-5, with D unclear. V shed 3 bases and J shed 2 bases, with 17 bases lying between them. The CDR3 is 17 amino acids.

The CDR3 DNA sequence: TGCAGTGCTAGGCCCGGGACAGGGAACACTGAAGCTTTCTTT. Translating gives CSARPGTGNTEAFF. J is TRBJ1-1 and V is TRBV20-1; 8 nucleotides agree with TRBD1. The CDR3 length is 14 residues. Losses at the gene ends were 3 bases for V and 1 base for J; bases not matched to a gene: 4. Germline V gives CDR1 DFQATT, CDR2 SNEGSKA (reference sequence).

In its sample, this clonotype was seen a few times. The V gene is TRBV5-6, the J gene TRBJ2-1; D ambiguous. CDR1 is SGHDT, CDR2 YYEEEE, per germline. The CDR3 runs to 12 residues. The V end lost 1 base, the J end lost 8 bases, and 7 bases lay between the germline ends. The CDR3 sequence: CASSLFLYEQFF. The CDR3 coding sequence is TGTGCCAGCAGCTTGTTTCTCTATGAGCAGTTCTTC.

The chain has TRBV28 and TRBJ2-7, with TRBD1 matching over 8 bases. Trimming cost V 4 bases and J 6 bases; bases outside gene matches: 14. The CDR3 has 16 residues. Germline lookup yields CDR1 MDHEN and CDR2 SYDVKM. DNA of the CDR3: TGTGCCAGCAGTTCGGTCGACAGGGGTCCGCGGGGCGAGCAGTACTTC. This codes for CASSSVDRGPRGEQYF.

This clonotype occurred many times. This chain links TRBV5-5 with TRBJ2-7; 9 bases map to TRBD1. The V gene's germline CDR1 is SGHKS and CDR2 YYEKEE (reference sequence). The CDR3 is 15 residues long. Unmatched junction bases numbered 9, after V lost 2 bases and J lost 6 bases. CDR3 loop: CASSFSFGTGSEQYF. CDR3 bases: TGTGCCAGCAGCTTCTCCTTCGGGACAGGGTCCGAGCAGTACTTC.

The rearrangement joins TRBV12-3 or TRBV12-4 to TRBJ2-1; 8 bases are shared with TRBD2. V was clipped by 6 bases and J by 8 bases; unmatched bases: 9. CDR3 length: 14 residues. The CDR3 region is CASRAGGLTYEQFF. The CDR3 DNA reads TGTGCCAGCAGGGCGGGGGGCCTTACGTATGAGCAGTTCTTC.